A selection of T cell receptor beta chains follows, all from one sample in a study of cytomegalovirus exposure and HLA in healthy donors. The assay was immunoSEQ multiplex PCR, and TCRdb's table has in-frame clones only and misses some. The listing records about 150,000 clones. Sequencing input: PBMCs. These receptor sequences come from a woman aged 50 to 60 in good health and CMV-seronegative. The CDR3 runs from the conserved cysteine through the conserved F or W. A D gene is named only where the DNA matches it firmly.

d_call	v_call	j_call	cdr3_nt	cdr3_aa
.	TRBV4-3	TRBJ1-3	TGCGCCAGCAGCCAAGAAAGGGGCATGGCGGGGGACACCATATATTTT	CASSQERGMAGDTIYF
TRBD1	TRBV5-1	TRBJ2-5	TGCGCCAGCAGCCAACAGACAGGGCCGGGGTTTCAAGAGACCCAGTACTTC	CASSQQTGPGFQETQYF
TRBD2	TRBV5-1	TRBJ2-7	TGCGCCAGCAGCCGGGGAAGTCTAGCGGAAGAGGAGCAGTACTTC	CASSRGSLAEEEQYF
.	TRBV7-8	TRBJ1-1	TGTGCCAGCAGCTTAGGGGGGGTTCCGGACACTGAAGCTTTCTTT	CASSLGGVPDTEAFF
TRBD2	TRBV7-9	TRBJ2-7	TGTGCCAGCAGCCTCTCAGCGGGAGGCACCTACGAGCAGTACTTC	CASSLSAGGTYEQYF
TRBD1	TRBV19	TRBJ2-7	TGTGCCAGTAGCACTTTCACAGGGGATTCGACCTACGAGCAGTACTTC	CASSTFTGDSTYEQYF
TRBD2	TRBV6-5	TRBJ2-3	TGTGCCAGCAGGTCGGGACTAGGCCCAGATACGCAGTATTTT	CASRSGLGPDTQYF
.	TRBV15	TRBJ2-7	TGTGCCACCAGCCTGGGCCGCTCAGGCTACGAGCAGTACTTC	CATSLGRSGYEQYF
.	TRBV4-3	TRBJ2-7	TGCGCCAGCAGCCGAACTCCGGTCGGGGGTAGCTCCTACGAGCAGTACTTC	CASSRTPVGGSSYEQYF
TRBD1	TRBV28	TRBJ1-1	TGTGCCAGCAGCTATCCCGGACAGGGGACCACTGAAGCTTTCTTT	CASSYPGQGTTEAFF
.	TRBV7-9	TRBJ1-2	TGTGCCAGCAGCTTAAGGGGTACGGGACAAGGAGGAAATGGCTACACCTTC	CASSLRGTGQGGNGYTF
.	TRBV15	TRBJ1-5	TGTGCCACCAGCAGGCCGACAGGTTCGGGTCAGCCCCAGCATTTT	CATSRPTGSGQPQHF
.	TRBV28	TRBJ2-2	TGTGCCAGCAGTACAGCGAACACCGGGGAGCTGTTTTTT	CASSTANTGELFF
TRBD1	TRBV18	TRBJ2-5	TGTGCCAGCTCACCACCGGACAGGGATCGAGAGACCCAGTACTTC	CASSPPDRDRETQYF
.	TRBV13	TRBJ2-3	TGTGCCAGCAGCTTAAGCGTCCCCCAAGCGAGAGATACGCAGTATTTT	CASSLSVPQARDTQYF
TRBD2	TRBV5-6	TRBJ2-7	TGTGCCAGCAGCCTTCCGACTAGCGGGGGGCTCTACGAGCAGTACTTC	CASSLPTSGGLYEQYF
.	TRBV28	TRBJ1-6	TGTGCCAGCAGTTTAACCATTTACAGGTATTCACCCCTCCACTTT	CASSLTIYRYSPLHF
TRBD1	TRBV19	TRBJ2-5	TGTGCCAGTAGGCCGACAGGGGGCGGAGAGACCCAGTACTTC	CASRPTGGGETQYF
.	TRBV7-2	TRBJ1-3	TGTGCCAGCAGCTTAAGTAGGGAGGTGGTATATTTT	CASSLSREVVYF
.	TRBV29-1	TRBJ2-5	TGCAGCGCCCTTAGACAGACGAAAGAGACCCAGTACTTC	CSALRQTKETQYF
.	TRBV4-3	TRBJ2-5	TGCGCCAGCAGCCAAGTAGGGACATATATGCAGGAGACCCAGTACTTC	CASSQVGTYMQETQYF
TRBD2	TRBV30	TRBJ2-1	TGTGCCTGGATGACTAGCCCGACCTACAATGAGCAGTTCTTC	CAWMTSPTYNEQFF
TRBD2	TRBV19	TRBJ2-1	TGTGCCAGTACCCCGCGGGGGGTCGATGAGCAGTTCTTC	CASTPRGVDEQFF
TRBD1	TRBV14	TRBJ1-1	TGTGCCAGCAGCCAAGAATTCGGGACAGGGAAAACTGAAGCTTTCTTT	CASSQEFGTGKTEAFF
.	TRBV9	TRBJ2-3	TGTGCCAGCAGCGACCGGGAGGGGGCAGCGCGAGATACGCAGTATTTT	CASSDREGAARDTQYF
.	TRBV7-2	TRBJ2-7	TGTGCCAGCAACGACTTGGGGAGGAGATACGAGCAGTACTTC	CASNDLGRRYEQYF
.	TRBV4-3	TRBJ2-7	TGCGCCAGCAGCCAAGATATGGGGAGCTCCTACGAGCAGTACTTC	CASSQDMGSSYEQYF
.	TRBV7-9	TRBJ1-5	TGTGCCAGCAGCCCCGTTGGAGGGGAGGGTCAGCCCCAGCATTTT	CASSPVGGEGQPQHF
TRBD2	TRBV7-9	TRBJ2-7	TGTGCCAGCAGCTCTGGGACTAGCGGGAGGCCCTACGAGCAGTACTTC	CASSSGTSGRPYEQYF
TRBD1	TRBV30	TRBJ2-2	TGTGCCTGGGGTGGGCAGCGGGACAGGGGAACAGAGGCCGGGGAGCTGTTTTTT	CAWGGQRDRGTEAGELFF